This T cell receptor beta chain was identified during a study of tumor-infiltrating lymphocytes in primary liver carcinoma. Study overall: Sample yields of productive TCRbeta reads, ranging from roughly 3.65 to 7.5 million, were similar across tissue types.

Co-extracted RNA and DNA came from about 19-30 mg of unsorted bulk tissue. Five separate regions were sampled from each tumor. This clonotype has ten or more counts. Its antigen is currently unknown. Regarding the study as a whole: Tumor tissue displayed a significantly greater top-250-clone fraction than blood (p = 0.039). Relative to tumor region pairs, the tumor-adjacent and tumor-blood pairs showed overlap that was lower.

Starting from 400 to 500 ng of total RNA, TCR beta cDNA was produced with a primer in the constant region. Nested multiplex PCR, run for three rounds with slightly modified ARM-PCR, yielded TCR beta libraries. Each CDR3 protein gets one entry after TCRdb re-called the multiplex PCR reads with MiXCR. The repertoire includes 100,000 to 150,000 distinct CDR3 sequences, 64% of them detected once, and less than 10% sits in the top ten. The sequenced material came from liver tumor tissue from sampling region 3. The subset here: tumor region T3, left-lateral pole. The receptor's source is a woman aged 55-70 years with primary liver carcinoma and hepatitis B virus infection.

The CDR3 reads CASRGGGLDTQYF. The CDR3 DNA reads as TGTGCCAGCAGAGGCGGGGGGCTTGATACGCAGTATTTT. This chain uses TRBV6-5 with TRBJ2-3; 8 nucleotides match TRBD2. The CDR3 totals 13 residues. J lost 6 bases, V lost 6 bases, and 5 bases had no gene match. The V gene's germline CDR1 is MNHEY and CDR2 SVGAGI.